This TCR beta chain was found in a study of blood T cell repertoires in COVID-19. Whole-study context: The samples span acute and convalescent COVID-19 from the United States, Italy and Spain. Sample material is recorded as cDNA or gDNA derived from T cells, B-cell-depleted T cells, or PBMCs.

Per the study methods: Amplifying reference gene primers gave estimates of nucleated cell counts. Libraries were prepared by immunoSEQ multiplex PCR; TCRdb keeps only in-frame clonotypes and omits some of them. That table is the source of V, J and clone size, and D and trimming were worked out from the DNA. The top ten hold more than 9.5% of the sample, which has under 350,000 clones, roughly 88% seen once. CDR3 size: 15 residues. V was cut by 2 bases and J by 0 bases, with 5 bases left in between. The germline CDR1 and CDR2 sequences are MNHEY and SMNVEV (reference sequence). The source material was peripheral blood. This receptor was identified in a woman in her 70s with acute or convalescent COVID-19. This rearrangement joins TRBV27 to TRBJ2-6, with D unclear. DNA of the CDR3: TGTGCCAGCAGTTTACTCCTCTCTGGGGCCAACGTCCTGACTTTC. This sequence encodes CASSLLLSGANVLTF. Drawing the rest from reference TRBV27 and TRBJ2-6, the complete variable domain is EAQVTQNPRYLITVTGKKLTVTCSQNMNHEYMSWYRQDPGLGLRQIYYSMNVEVTDKGDVPEGYKVSRKEKRNFPLILESPSPNQTSLYFCASSLLLSGANVLTFGAGSRLTVL.